This T cell receptor beta chain is drawn from a study of blood T cell repertoires in COVID-19. V dropped 2 bases and J dropped 6; count of bases not matched to a gene: 7. This CDR3 comprises 16 residues. Germline-derived CDR1 and CDR2 are MNHNY and SVGAGI (reference sequence). Using immunoSEQ multiplex PCR, the repertoire was profiled, and TCRdb retains in-frame clones only, with some absent. The sample has some 66,000 clones, approximately 86% seen once; the top ten hold approximately 6.6%. This receptor was taken from a man aged 55-75 years with acute or convalescent COVID-19. V and J are TRBV6-6 and TRBJ2-5; 12 bases align to TRBD2. The sample was peripheral blood. CDR3 amino acids: CASSYKLAGGRQTQYF. CDR3 nucleotides: TGTGCCAGCAGTTACAAGCTAGCGGGGGGGCGGCAGACCCAGTACTTC.